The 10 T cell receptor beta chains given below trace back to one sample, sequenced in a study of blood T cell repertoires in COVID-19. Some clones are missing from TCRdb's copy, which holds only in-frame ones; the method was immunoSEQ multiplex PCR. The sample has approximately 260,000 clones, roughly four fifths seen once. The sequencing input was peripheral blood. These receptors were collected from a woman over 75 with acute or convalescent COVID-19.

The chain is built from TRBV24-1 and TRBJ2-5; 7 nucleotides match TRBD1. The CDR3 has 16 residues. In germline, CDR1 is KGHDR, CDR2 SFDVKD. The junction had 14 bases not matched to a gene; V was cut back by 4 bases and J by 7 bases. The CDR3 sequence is CATSDPVGGEAGTQYF. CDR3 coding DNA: TGTGCCACCAGTGACCCTGTAGGGGGCGAGGCTGGGACCCAGTACTTC.

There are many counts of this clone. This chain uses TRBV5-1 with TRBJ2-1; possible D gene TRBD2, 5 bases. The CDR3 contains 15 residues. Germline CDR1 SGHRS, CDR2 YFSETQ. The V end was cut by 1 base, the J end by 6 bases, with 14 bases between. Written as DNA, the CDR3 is TGCGCCAGCAGCTTGAGGGAGAACCCATCCAATGAGCAGTTCTTC. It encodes CASSLRENPSNEQFF.

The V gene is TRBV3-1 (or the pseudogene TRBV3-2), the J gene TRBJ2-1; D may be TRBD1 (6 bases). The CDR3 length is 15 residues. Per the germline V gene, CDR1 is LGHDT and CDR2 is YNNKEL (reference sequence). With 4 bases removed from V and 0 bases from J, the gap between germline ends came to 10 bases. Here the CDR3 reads CASSPNRASYNEQFF. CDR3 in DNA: TGTGCCAGCAGCCCGAACAGGGCCTCCTACAATGAGCAGTTCTTC.

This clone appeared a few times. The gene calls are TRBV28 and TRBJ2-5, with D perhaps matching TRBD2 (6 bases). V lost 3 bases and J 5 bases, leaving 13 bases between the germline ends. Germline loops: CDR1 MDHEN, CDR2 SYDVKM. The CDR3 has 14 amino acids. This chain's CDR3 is CASSLAGPGETQYF. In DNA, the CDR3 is TGTGCCAGCAGTTTGGCGGGACCCGGGGAGACCCAGTACTTC.

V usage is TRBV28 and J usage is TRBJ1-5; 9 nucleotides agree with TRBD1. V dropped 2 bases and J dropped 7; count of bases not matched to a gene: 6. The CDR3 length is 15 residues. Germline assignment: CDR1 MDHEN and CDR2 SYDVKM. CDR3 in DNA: TGTGCCAGCAGTTTAGGGGACAGGGTAGGCCAGCCCCAGCATTTT. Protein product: CASSLGDRVGQPQHF.

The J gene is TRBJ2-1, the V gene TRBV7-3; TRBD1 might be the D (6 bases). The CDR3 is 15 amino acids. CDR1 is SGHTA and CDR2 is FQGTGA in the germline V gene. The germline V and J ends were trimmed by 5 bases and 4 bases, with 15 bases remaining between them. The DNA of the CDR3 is TGTGCCAGCAGCCCCGGGACACCTTTTTACAATGAGCAGTTCTTC. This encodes CASSPGTPFYNEQFF.

Written as DNA, the CDR3 is TGCGCCAGCAGCCAAGACCCCCTGGCGGGGAGGGAGCAGTACTTC. It translates to CASSQDPLAGREQYF. V and J are TRBV4-1 and TRBJ2-7; TRBD2 is a possible D gene (6 bases). V dropped 0 bases and J dropped 7 bases, with 16 bases sitting between them. Per germline, CDR1 MGHRA and CDR2 YSYEKL. The CDR3 has 15 amino acids.

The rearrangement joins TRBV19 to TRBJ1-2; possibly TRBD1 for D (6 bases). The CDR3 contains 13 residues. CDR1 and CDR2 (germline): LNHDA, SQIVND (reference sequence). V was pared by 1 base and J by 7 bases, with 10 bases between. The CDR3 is CASSIVQGLGYTF. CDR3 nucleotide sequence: TGTGCCAGTAGTATAGTACAGGGCCTTGGCTACACCTTC.

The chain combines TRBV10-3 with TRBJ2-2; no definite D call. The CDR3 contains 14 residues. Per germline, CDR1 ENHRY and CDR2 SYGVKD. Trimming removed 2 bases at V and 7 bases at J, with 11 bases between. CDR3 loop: CAISELAVNGELFF. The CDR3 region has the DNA TGTGCCATCAGTGAGCTGGCAGTTAACGGGGAGCTGTTTTTT.

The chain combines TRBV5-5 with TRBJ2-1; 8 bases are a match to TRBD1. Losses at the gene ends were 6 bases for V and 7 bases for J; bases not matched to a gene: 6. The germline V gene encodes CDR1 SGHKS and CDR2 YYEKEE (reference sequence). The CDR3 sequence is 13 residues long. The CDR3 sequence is CASNIQGVNEQFF. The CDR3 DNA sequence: TGTGCCAGCAACATACAGGGGGTAAATGAGCAGTTCTTC.